What follows is one TCR beta chain and its context. The sample comes from a study of blood T cell repertoires in COVID-19. The germline V gene has CDR1 SGHVS and CDR2 FQNEAQ. Deletions cut 5 bases from V and 0 bases from J, with 10 bases between. CDR3 size: 14 residues. TCRdb's copy holds only in-frame clones and misses some; the assay was immunoSEQ multiplex PCR. In the table there are about 28,000 clones, roughly 87% of which are singletons. The sequence was obtained from a man in his sixties with active COVID-19. The sample comprised peripheral blood. V is TRBV7-8 and J is TRBJ1-1; possibly TRBD1 for D (5 bases). CDR3 nucleotide sequence: TGTGCCAGCAGCCTAGGGGCCGTGAACACTGAAGCTTTCTTT. Protein product: CASSLGAVNTEAFF. Full variable domain (remainder filled in from reference TRBV7-8 and TRBJ1-1): GAGVSQSPRYKVAKRGQDVALRCDPISGHVSLFWYQQALGQGPEFLTYFQNEAQLDKSGLPSDRFFAERPEGSVSTLKIQRTQQEDSAVYLCASSLGAVNTEAFFGQGTRLTVV.